This entry features one TCR beta chain sequence. Antigen specificity is unknown. The sample contains more than one DNA sequence encoding this CDR3. The sample comes from a study of B cell selection in AIRE deficiency. Findings and limits, study-wide: About 30.6% of healthy-shared Treg sequences were found among patient Tconv cells.

Here immunoSEQ multiplex PCR was the method, and the copy in TCRdb shows in-frame clones only, minus some. The profile shows some 21,000 clones, about 94% of them singletons. The CDR3 totals 15 residues. Trimming stripped 4 bases from V and 6 bases from J, with 20 bases between. CDR1 and CDR2 (germline): SGHNT, YYREEE (reference sequence). Regulatory T cells were sorted as CD4+CD25hiCD127low/negative cells. V and J are TRBV5-4 and TRBJ2-7, with D tentatively TRBD1 (6 bases). The sequenced sample was Tregs sorted from PBMCs. The receptor was derived from a human donor with AIRE deficiency. CDR3: CASSLDRSLRGEQYF. DNA of the CDR3: TGTGCCAGCAGCCTGGACAGATCCCTACGAGGCGAGCAGTACTTC.